The following is a T cell receptor beta chain sequence with its context. What it binds is not known. The record originates from a study of CXCR3-negative and CXCR3-positive naive CD8 T cells. Findings of the study overall: Relative to CXCR3-negative naive cells, CXCR3-positive naive cells had more hydrophobic TRB CDR3s. Naive CXCR3-negative and CXCR3-positive cells had similar TRBV-TRBJ usage; memory differed.

The CDR3 runs 14 residues. Germline CDR1 is ENHRY and CDR2 is SYGVKD. Libraries of TRB cDNA were made by 5' RACE and carried UMIs. One entry per CDR3 protein, without DNA, is what TCRdb gives after re-calling the 5' RACE reads. The table for this sample gives approximately 59,000 distinct CDR3 sequences. The sorter processed each CD8+ T cell subset in triplicate at hundreds of thousands of cells apiece. Those CD8+ T cells considered naive were CD45RO-CCR7+CD27+CD95-. The receptor was derived from a human donor in good health. Some clones in this sample may be carry-over from other donors' samples. Sequences were obtained from naive CXCR3+ CD8+ T cells from blood. Subset noted: CD45RO-CCR7+CD27+CD95- naive CD8+ T cells expressing CXCR3 (TNR3+). The V and J genes are TRBV10-3 and TRBJ2-7. CDR3 region: CAISANVASYEQYF.